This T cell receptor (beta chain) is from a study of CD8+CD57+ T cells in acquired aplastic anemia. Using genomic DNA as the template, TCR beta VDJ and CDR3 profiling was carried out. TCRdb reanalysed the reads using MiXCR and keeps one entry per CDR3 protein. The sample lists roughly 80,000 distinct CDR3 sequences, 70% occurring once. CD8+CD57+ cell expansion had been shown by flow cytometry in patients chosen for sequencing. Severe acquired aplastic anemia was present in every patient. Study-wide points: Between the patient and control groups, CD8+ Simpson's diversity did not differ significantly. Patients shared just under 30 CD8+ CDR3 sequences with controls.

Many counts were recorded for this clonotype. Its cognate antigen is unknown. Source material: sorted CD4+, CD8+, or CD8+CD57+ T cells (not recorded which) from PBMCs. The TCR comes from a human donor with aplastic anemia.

The CDR3 nucleotides are TGTGCCAGCAGTGACAGTGACAGTTCCGAGCAGTACTTC. Amino acids: CASSDSDSSEQYF. The chain employs TRBV6-1 and TRBJ2-7, with D tentatively TRBD1 (5 bases). Germline lookup yields CDR1 MNHNS and CDR2 SASEGT. V dropped 3 bases and J dropped 6 bases, with 12 bases sitting between them. The CDR3 contains 13 residues.